A selection of T cell receptor beta chains follows, all from one sample in a study of glioma-infiltrating T cells after dendritic cell vaccination. Profiling relied on immunoSEQ multiplex PCR, and the TCRdb table lists in-frame clones only, not all of them. The sample shows fewer than 85,000 clones, 80% to 85% of them seen only once. The material was blood, obtained before dendritic cell vaccination. The receptors derive from a human donor with glioblastoma. The CDR3 runs from the conserved cysteine through the conserved F or W. A D gene is named only where the DNA matches it firmly.

J gene	D gene	V gene	CDR3 protein	CDR3 DNA
TRBJ1-5	NA	TRBV7-2	CASSLVTGAINQPQHF	TGTGCCAGCAGCTTAGTCACAGGTGCAATCAATCAGCCCCAGCATTTT
TRBJ2-1	TRBD1	TRBV9	CASSTQGQVYNEQFF	TGTGCCAGCAGCACCCAGGGACAGGTATACAATGAGCAGTTCTTC
TRBJ2-7	TRBD1	TRBV11-2	CASSPGQGGQSSYEQYF	TGTGCCAGCAGCCCCGGACAGGGGGGACAGAGCTCCTACGAGCAGTACTTC
TRBJ1-1	NA	TRBV20-1	CSASLNTEAFF	TGCAGTGCTAGTTTAAACACTGAAGCTTTCTTT
TRBJ1-5	TRBD1	TRBV10-3	CASKPGQGPQPQHF	TGTGCCAGTAAACCGGGACAGGGCCCTCAGCCCCAGCATTTT
TRBJ1-6	NA	TRBV4-2	CASSQDEGSPLHF	TGTGCCAGCAGCCAAGATGAGGGTTCACCCCTCCACTTT
TRBJ2-7	TRBD1	TRBV5-6	CASSSRGRGLGEQYF	TGTGCCAGCAGCTCCAGGGGCAGGGGGCTTGGCGAGCAGTACTTC
TRBJ1-1	NA	TRBV4-3	CASSQDFHNENTEAFF	TGCGCCAGCAGCCAAGATTTTCACAACGAGAACACTGAAGCTTTCTTT
TRBJ2-3	TRBD1	TRBV5-6	CASSLEQGALRTDTQYF	TGTGCCAGCAGCTTAGAACAGGGGGCGCTTAGAACAGATACGCAGTATTTT
TRBJ2-5	NA	TRBV5-5	CASSLVGGQGTQYF	TGTGCCAGCAGCTTGGTGGGGGGGCAGGGGACCCAGTACTTC
TRBJ2-3	TRBD2	TRBV29-1	CSGLMRGGGSDTQYF	TGCAGCGGCCTCATGCGGGGGGGCGGTTCAGATACGCAGTATTTT